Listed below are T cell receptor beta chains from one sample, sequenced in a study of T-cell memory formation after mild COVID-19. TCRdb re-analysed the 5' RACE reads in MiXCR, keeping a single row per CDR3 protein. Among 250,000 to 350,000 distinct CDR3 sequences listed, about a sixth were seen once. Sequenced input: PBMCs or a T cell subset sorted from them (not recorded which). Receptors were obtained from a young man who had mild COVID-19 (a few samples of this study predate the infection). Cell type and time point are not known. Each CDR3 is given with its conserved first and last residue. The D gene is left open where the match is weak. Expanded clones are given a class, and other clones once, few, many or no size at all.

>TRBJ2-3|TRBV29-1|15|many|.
TGCAGCGTCGAGGAGGCGGACAGGAGGGGAGATACGCAGTATTTT
CSVEEADRRGDTQYF
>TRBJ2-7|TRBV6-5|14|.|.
TGTGCCAGCAGTAAGGGCGACGAAACCTACGAGCAGTACTTC
CASSKGDETYEQYF
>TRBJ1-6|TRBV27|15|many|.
TGTGCCAGCAGTTTATCGAACGGAGATAATTCACCCCTCCACTTT
CASSLSNGDNSPLHF
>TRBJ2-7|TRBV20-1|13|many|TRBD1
TGCAGTGCTAGTACTACAGGGGGCGTTGAGCAGTACTTC
CSASTTGGVEQYF
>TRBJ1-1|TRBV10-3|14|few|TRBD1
TGTGCCATCACAGGCGGACAGGCGAACACTGAAGCTTTCTTT
CAITGGQANTEAFF
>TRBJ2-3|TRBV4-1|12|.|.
TGCGCCAGCAGCCTCGACCAAGATACGCAGTATTTT
CASSLDQDTQYF
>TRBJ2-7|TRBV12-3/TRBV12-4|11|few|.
TGTGCCAGCAGTAGGCAGGGGGAGCAGTACTTC
CASSRQGEQYF
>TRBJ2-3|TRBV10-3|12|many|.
TGTGCCATCAGTGAGTCAGCAGATACGCAGTATTTT
CAISESADTQYF
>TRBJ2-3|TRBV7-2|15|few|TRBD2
TGTGCCAGCAGTTCGTTAGCGGGGGGGAAAGATACGCAGTATTTT
CASSSLAGGKDTQYF
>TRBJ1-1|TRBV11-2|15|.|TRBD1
TGTGCCAGCAGCTCTGGACAGGGGGGTAACACTGAAGCTTTCTTT
CASSSGQGGNTEAFF
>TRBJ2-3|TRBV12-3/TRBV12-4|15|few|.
TGTGCCAGCGTATCATCCTGGGGGGTCAGGAATACGCAGTATTTT
CASVSSWGVRNTQYF
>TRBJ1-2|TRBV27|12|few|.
TGTGCCAGCAGCGAGGGGGGCACGGGCTACACCTTC
CASSEGGTGYTF
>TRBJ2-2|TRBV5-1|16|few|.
TGCGCCAGCAACAGGGTCCACTACCCGAACACCGGGGAGCTGTTTTTT
CASNRVHYPNTGELFF
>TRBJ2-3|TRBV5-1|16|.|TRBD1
TGCGCCAGCAGCGCTCCGACAGGGGCCGAGACGGATACGCAGTATTTT
CASSAPTGAETDTQYF
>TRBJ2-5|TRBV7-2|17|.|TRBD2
TGTGCCAGCAGCTTAGCCGGGGCCAGCGGGGGCGGGGAGACCCAGTACTTC
CASSLAGASGGGETQYF
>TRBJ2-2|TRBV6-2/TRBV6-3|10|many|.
TGTGCCAGCAGCTCCGGGGAGCTGTTTTTT
CASSSGELFF
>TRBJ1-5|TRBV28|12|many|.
TGTGCCAGTCGGGAGAGCAATCAGCCCCAGCATTTT
CASRESNQPQHF
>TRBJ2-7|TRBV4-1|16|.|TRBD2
TGCGCCAGCAGCGAGCGAGCGGGGGTAACCTCCTACGAGCAGTACTTC
CASSERAGVTSYEQYF
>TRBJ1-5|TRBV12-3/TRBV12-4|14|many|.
TGTGCCAGCAGTCCCGTTGTATTAGGTCAGCCCCAGCATTTT
CASSPVVLGQPQHF
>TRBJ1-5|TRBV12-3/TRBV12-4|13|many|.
TGTGCCAGCAGGCAATCAGTGGTTCAGCCCCAGCATTTT
CASRQSVVQPQHF
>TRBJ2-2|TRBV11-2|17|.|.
TGTGCCAGCACCTTAGATCCAGGAGAAAGGAACACCGGGGAGCTGTTTTTT
CASTLDPGERNTGELFF
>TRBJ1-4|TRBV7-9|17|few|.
TGTGCCAGCAGCTTAGGTCCCAGGGGCTACGGTAATGAAAAACTGTTTTTT
CASSLGPRGYGNEKLFF
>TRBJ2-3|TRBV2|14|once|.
TGTGCCAGCAGTGAAGTGACCGATGGAGATACGCAGTATTTT
CASSEVTDGDTQYF
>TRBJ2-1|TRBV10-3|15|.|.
TGTGCCATCAGTGACCAGCAGGGGCGGGACAATGAGCAGTTCTTC
CAISDQQGRDNEQFF
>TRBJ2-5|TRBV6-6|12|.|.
TGTGCCAGTGGGTATGGGGGAGAGACCCAGTACTTC
CASGYGGETQYF
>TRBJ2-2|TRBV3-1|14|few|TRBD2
TGTGCCAGCAGCCCTGTAGCGGGGGTCGGGGAGCTGTTTTTT
CASSPVAGVGELFF
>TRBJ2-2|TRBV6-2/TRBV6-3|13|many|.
TGTGCCAGCAGTTACGGGGAAACCGGGGAGCTGTTTTTT
CASSYGETGELFF
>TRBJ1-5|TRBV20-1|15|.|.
TGCAGTGCTCCCCGGTTACCGGGACCTAATCAGCCCCAGCATTTT
CSAPRLPGPNQPQHF
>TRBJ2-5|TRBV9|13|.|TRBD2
TGTGCCAGCAGCAAGGACGGGGGGGAGACCCAGTACTTC
CASSKDGGETQYF
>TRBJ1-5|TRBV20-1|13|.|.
TGCAGTGCGGTAGCAGGGGAGGTAAAGCCCCAGCATTTT
CSAVAGEVKPQHF
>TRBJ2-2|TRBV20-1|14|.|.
TGCAGTGCTATTACATTACCGAACACCGGGGAGCTGTTTTTT
CSAITLPNTGELFF
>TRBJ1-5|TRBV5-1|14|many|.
TGCGCCAGCAGCTTGGCGTCAGGGGATCAGCCCCAGCATTTT
CASSLASGDQPQHF
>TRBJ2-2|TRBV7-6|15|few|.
TGTGCCAGCAGCCGCAGCCCTGCGAACACCGGGGAGCTGTTTTTT
CASSRSPANTGELFF
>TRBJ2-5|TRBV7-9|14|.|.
TGTGCCAGCAGCCAGAGCGGGCAGGACGGGGCCCAGTACTTC
CASSQSGQDGAQYF
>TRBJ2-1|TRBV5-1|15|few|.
TGCGCCAGCAGCTTAATAAAGGGCTCCTACAATGAGCAGTTCTTC
CASSLIKGSYNEQFF
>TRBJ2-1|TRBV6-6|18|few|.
TGTGCCAGCAGTTTACTTGGAGCCGACATCTCCTCCTACAATGAGCAGTTCTTC
CASSLLGADISSYNEQFF
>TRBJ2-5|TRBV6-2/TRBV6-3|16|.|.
TGTGCCAGCAGTCCCCCTTTTTGGCGGGGCGACGAGACCCAGTACTTC
CASSPPFWRGDETQYF
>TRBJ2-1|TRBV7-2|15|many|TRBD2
TGTGCCAGCAGAAGCGGGGGTGAGTCCTACAATGAGCAGTTCTTC
CASRSGGESYNEQFF
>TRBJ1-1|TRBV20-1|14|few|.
TGCAGTGCTAGAAGGGATGGGCCTTACCCTGAAGCTTTCTTT
CSARRDGPYPEAFF
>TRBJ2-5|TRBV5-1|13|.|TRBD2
TGCGCCAGCACTAGCGGGGGCCAAGAGACCCAGTACTTC
CASTSGGQETQYF
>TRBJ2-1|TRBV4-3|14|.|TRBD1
TGCGCCAGCAGCCAAGATGACAGGGGAAATGAGCAGTTCTTC
CASSQDDRGNEQFF
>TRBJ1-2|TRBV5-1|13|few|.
TGCGCCAGCAGGGGAGGACAGAACTATGGCTACACCTTC
CASRGGQNYGYTF
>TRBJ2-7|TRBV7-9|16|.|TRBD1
TGTGCCAGCAGCCCCAGGACAGGTGGGGCCTACTACGAGCAGTACTTC
CASSPRTGGAYYEQYF
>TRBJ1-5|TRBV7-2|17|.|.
TGTGCCAGCAGCTTAAACCCCCTACATCTTAGCAATCAGCCCCAGCATTTT
CASSLNPLHLSNQPQHF
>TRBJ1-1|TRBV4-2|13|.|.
TGTGCCAGCAGCCAAGATCCGCGGATCGAAGCTTTCTTT
CASSQDPRIEAFF
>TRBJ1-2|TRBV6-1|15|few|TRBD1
TGTGCCAGCAGTGAACCAACAGGGGGGAACTATGGCTACACCTTC
CASSEPTGGNYGYTF
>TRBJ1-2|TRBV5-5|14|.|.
TGTGCCAGCAGCTTGGTCTCAGGGGCCTACGGCTACACCTTC
CASSLVSGAYGYTF
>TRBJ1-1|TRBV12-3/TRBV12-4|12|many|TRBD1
TGTGCCAGCAGTCCCCAGGGGGCTGAAGCTTTCTTT
CASSPQGAEAFF
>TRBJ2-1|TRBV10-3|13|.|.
TGTGCCATCAGCCGGGACGGATACAATGAGCAGTTCTTC
CAISRDGYNEQFF
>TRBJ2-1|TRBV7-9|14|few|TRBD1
TGTGCCAGCAGCTTAGAGGCTGACAGGGCGGTCGAGTTCTTC
CASSLEADRAVEFF
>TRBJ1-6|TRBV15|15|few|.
TGTGCCACCAGCAGAGATGGGGGGGAGGTATCACCCCTCCACTTT
CATSRDGGEVSPLHF
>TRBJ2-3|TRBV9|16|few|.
TGTGCCAGCAGCGCCGCCGGGACACCGAGCACAGATACGCAGTATTTT
CASSAAGTPSTDTQYF
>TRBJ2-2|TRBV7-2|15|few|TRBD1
TGTGCCAGCAGCCCCGAGACAGGGTATACCGGGGAGCTGTTTTTT
CASSPETGYTGELFF
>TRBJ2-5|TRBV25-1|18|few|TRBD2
TGTGCCAGCAGCGACAGGAGGCTAGCGGGGGGGCTATTGGAGACCCAGTACTTC
CASSDRRLAGGLLETQYF
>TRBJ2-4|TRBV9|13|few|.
TGTGCCAGCAGCGCCCTAGGGGGGCACATTCAGTACTTC
CASSALGGHIQYF
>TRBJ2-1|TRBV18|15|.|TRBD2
TGTGCCAGCTCACCACCGAACGGGGGGGCCGGTGAGCAGTTCTTC
CASSPPNGGAGEQFF
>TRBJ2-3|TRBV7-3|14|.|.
TGTGCCAGCAGCTTAAGGTTAGGAACAGATACGCAGTATTTT
CASSLRLGTDTQYF
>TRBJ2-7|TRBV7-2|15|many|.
TGTGCCAGCAGCCGCGACTCGGTAGTCCTCTACGAGCAGTACTTC
CASSRDSVVLYEQYF
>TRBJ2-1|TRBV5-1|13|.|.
TGCGCCAGCAGCATCCAGGGCTCAAATGAGCAGTTCTTC
CASSIQGSNEQFF